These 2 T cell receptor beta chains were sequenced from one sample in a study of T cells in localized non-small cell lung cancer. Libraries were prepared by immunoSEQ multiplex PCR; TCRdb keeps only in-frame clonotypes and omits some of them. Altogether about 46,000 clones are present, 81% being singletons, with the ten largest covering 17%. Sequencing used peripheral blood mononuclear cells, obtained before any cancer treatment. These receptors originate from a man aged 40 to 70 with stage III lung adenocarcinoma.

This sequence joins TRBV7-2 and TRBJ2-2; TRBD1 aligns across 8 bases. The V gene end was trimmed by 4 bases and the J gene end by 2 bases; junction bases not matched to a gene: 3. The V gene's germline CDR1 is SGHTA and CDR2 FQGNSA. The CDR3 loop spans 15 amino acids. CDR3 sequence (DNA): TGTGCCAGCAGCTGGGACAGGCGCAACACCGGGGAGCTGTTTTTT. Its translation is CASSWDRRNTGELFF. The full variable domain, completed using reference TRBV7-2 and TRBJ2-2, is GAGVSQSPSNKVTEKGKDVELRCDPISGHTALYWYRQSLGQGLEFLIYFQGNSAPDKSGLPSDRFSAERTGGSVSTLTIQRTQQEDSAVYLCASSWDRRNTGELFFGEGSRLTVL.

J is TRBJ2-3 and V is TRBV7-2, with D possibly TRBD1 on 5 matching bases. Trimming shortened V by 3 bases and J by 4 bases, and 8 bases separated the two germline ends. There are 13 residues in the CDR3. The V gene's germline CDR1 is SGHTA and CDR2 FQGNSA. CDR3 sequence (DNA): TGTGCCAGCAGCTTTAGGGGCTCAGATACGCAGTATTTT. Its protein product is CASSFRGSDTQYF.